This entry describes one T cell receptor (beta chain). What it recognizes is unknown. A much larger clone differs by one base, so this may be a read error. The CDR3 runs 14 residues. From germline, CDR1 is SQVTM and CDR2 ANQGSEA. The trim removed 4 bases at V and 9 bases at J, leaving 10 bases unmatched. The sample is drawn from a study of tumor-infiltrating lymphocytes in primary liver carcinoma. Study-level background: Among the tumors, stages were T1-T3 N0M0 and sizes roughly 4 to 10 cm.

Study conclusions and caveats: Pairs of tumor regions overlapped more than tumor-adjacent and tumor-blood pairs did.

A constant-region primer served to make TCR beta cDNA from around 500 ng total RNA. Employing slightly modified ARM-PCR, three nested multiplex PCR rounds were run, and these gave rise to the TCR beta libraries. Both of the initial two PCR rounds ran for about 11 cycles and employed TRBV1-TRBV30 forward primers alongside a C-beta reverse primer. TCRdb passed the multiplex PCR reads through MiXCR, listing each CDR3 protein once. The sample includes approximately 120,000 distinct CDR3 sequences, approximately 64% seen only once; the top ten take 7% to 10%. Unsorted bulk tissue (roughly 20-31 mg) underwent RNA and DNA co-extraction.

Sequencing was performed on liver tumor tissue from sampling region 3. Subset noted: tumor region T3, left-lateral pole. This clonotype was sampled from a woman aged 60-75 years with primary liver carcinoma and hepatitis B virus infection. The chain has TRBV29-1 and TRBJ2-1; 9 bases fit TRBD2. This CDR3 is CSVGVSGSLGEQFF. Here the CDR3 DNA reads TGCAGCGTTGGAGTTAGCGGGAGTTTAGGTGAGCAGTTCTTC.